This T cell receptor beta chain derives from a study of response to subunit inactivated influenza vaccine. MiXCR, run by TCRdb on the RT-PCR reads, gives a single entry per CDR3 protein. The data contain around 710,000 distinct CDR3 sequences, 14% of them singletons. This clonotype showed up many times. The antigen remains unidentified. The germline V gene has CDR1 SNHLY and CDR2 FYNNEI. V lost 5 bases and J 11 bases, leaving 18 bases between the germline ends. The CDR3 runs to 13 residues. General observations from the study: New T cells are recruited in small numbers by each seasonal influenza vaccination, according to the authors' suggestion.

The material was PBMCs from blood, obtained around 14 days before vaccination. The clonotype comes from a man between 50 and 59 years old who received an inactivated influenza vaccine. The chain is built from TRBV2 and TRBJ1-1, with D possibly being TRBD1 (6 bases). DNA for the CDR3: TGTGCCAGCAGTTATCAGGGGAACCCCCCCGCTTTCTTT. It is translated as CASSYQGNPPAFF.